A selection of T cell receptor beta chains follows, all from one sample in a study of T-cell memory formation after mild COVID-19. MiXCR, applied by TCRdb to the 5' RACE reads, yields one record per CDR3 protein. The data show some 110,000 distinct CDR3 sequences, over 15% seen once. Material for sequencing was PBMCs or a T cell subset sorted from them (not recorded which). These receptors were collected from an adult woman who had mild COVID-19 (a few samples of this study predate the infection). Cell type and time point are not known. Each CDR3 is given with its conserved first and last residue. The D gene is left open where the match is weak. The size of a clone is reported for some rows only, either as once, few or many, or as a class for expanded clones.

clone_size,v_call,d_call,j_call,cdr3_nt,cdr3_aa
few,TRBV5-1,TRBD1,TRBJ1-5,TGCGCCAGCAGCCCCGACAGGGGAGATAATCAGCCCCAGCATTTT,CASSPDRGDNQPQHF
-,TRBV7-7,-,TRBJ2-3,TGTGCTAGCAGCTTGCTCGGGAGTGCAGATACGCAGTATTTT,CASSLLGSADTQYF
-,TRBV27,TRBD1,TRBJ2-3,TGTGCCAGCAGTCTTCGGACAGGTCAAGCAGATACGCAGTATTTT,CASSLRTGQADTQYF
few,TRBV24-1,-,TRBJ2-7,TGTGCCACCAGTGACTCGGACAACACCTACGAGCAGTACTTC,CATSDSDNTYEQYF
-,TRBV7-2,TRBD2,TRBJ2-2,TGTGCCAGCAGCCCCAGACTAGCGGGAGTCGGTCTGTTTTTT,CASSPRLAGVGLFF
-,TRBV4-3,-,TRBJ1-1,TGCGCCAGCAGCCAAGCGCAGTTCACTGAAGCTTTCTTT,CASSQAQFTEAFF
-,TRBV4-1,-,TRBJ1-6,TGCGCCAGCAGCCAAGAACTGGGGGCGCTGGGAATTTCACCCCTCCACTTT,CASSQELGALGISPLHF
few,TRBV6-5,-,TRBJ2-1,TGTGCCAGCAGTTACCAGACTAACTACAATGAGCAGTTCTTC,CASSYQTNYNEQFF
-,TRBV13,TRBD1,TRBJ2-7,TGTGCCAGCAGCTCCCCGGGACAGGGTGTATACGAGCAGTACTTC,CASSSPGQGVYEQYF
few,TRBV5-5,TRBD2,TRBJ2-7,TGTGCCAGCAGCACAGGGACTAGCTCCTACGAGCAGTACTTC,CASSTGTSSYEQYF
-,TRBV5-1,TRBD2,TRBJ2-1,TGCGCCAGCAGCTTGGCAACTAGCGGGGTCTATTACAATGAGCAGTTCTTC,CASSLATSGVYYNEQFF
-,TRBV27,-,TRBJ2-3,TGTGCCAGCAGTTTACTCGGTGGTTCGGATACGCAGTATTTT,CASSLLGGSDTQYF
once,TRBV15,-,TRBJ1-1,TGTGCCACCAGCGCCCGTGGAGGCGCGAACACTGAAGCTTTCTTT,CATSARGGANTEAFF
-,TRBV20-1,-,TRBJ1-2,TGCAGTGCGCCCGGGGATGGCTACACCTTC,CSAPGDGYTF
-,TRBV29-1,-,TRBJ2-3,TGCAGCGTCCGCACAGATACGCAGTATTTT,CSVRTDTQYF
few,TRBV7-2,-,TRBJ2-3,TGTGCCAGCAGCTTAAGGAGGGCCCTCCCAGATACGCAGTATTTT,CASSLRRALPDTQYF
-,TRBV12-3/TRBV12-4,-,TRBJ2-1,TGTGCCAGCAGTTCCGAAATTCCGAGCTCCTACAATGAGCAGTTCTTC,CASSSEIPSSYNEQFF
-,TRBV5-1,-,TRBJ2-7,TGCGCCAGCAGCTTGGGTAGTGGTGCCTACGAGCAGTACTTC,CASSLGSGAYEQYF
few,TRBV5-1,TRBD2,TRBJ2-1,TGCGCCAGCAGCTTAATAGCGGGAGGGAGCTCCTACAATGAGCAGTTCTTC,CASSLIAGGSSYNEQFF
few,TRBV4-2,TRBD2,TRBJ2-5,TGTGCCAGCAGCCCCGGGGGGGGCGGGAAGCGGGAGGTCGACGACGAAGAGACCCAGTACTTC,CASSPGGGGKREVDDEETQYF
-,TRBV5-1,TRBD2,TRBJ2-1,TGCGCCAGCAGCCCGGGACTAGCGGGGGATGAGCAGTTCTTC,CASSPGLAGDEQFF
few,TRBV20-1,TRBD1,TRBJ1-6,TGCAGTGCTAGGGTACCATGGGAGGGGGCAAAGGATCCCCTCCACTTT,CSARVPWEGAKDPLHF
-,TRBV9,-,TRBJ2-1,TGTGCCAGCAGCGTATATTCTCCCGATGGCGGGGCTTCCTACAATGAGCAGTTCTTC,CASSVYSPDGGASYNEQFF
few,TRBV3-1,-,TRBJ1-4,TGTGCCAGCAGCGATGCGGGGAGCGGGAATGAAAAACTGTTTTTT,CASSDAGSGNEKLFF
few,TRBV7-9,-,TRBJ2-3,TGTGCCAGCAGCCCCGTCGGGGGCACAGATACGCAGTATTTT,CASSPVGGTDTQYF
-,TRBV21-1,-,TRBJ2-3,TGTGCCAGCAGCTCGCGCGAGGGGGCTCCCAAGGGAGATACGCAGTATTTT,CASSSREGAPKGDTQYF